One TCR beta chain is described in this entry. Its antigen is currently unknown. This entry is derived from a study of T cell responses to AZD1222 COVID-19 vaccine. Study observations and caveats: Vaccine-associated CD4 TCRs spanned spike, dominant at 160-218 and 743-854. AZD1222 recipients seropositive at baseline numbered only five to seven. Clonal diversity may have been underestimated, and the donors were mostly white British, with more females than males.

Germline V CDR1 and CDR2: PRHDT, FYEKMQ (reference sequence). The length of the CDR3 is 14 residues. Trimming took off 5 bases at V and 1 base at J, with 11 bases between the two ends. Produced via immunoSEQ multiplex PCR; TCRdb's table is partial and in-frame only. The table has about 160,000 clones, approximately 90% seen once; the top ten hold approximately 4.4%. This specimen consisted of peripheral blood, obtained on day 0 of AZD1222 vaccination. V is TRBV13 and J is TRBJ1-2; tentatively, D is TRBD1 (5 bases). The clonotype was recovered from an adult in good health. This chain's CDR3 is CASSRTGINYGYTF. In DNA, the CDR3 is TGTGCCAGCAGCCGCACAGGCATTAACTATGGCTACACCTTC.